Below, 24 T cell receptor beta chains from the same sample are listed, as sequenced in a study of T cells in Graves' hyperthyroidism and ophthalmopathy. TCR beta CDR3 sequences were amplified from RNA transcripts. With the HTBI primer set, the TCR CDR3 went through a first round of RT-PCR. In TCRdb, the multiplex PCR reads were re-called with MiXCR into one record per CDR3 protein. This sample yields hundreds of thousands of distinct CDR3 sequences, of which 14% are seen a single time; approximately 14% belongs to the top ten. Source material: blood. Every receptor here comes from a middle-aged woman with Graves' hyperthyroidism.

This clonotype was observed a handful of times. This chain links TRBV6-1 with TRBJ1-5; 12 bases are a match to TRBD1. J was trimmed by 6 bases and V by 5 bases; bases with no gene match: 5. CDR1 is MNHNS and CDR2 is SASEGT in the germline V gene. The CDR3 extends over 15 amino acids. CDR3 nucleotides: TGTGCCAGCAGTAAGGGGACAGGGGGCGTTCAGCCCCAGCATTTT. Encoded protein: CASSKGTGGVQPQHF.

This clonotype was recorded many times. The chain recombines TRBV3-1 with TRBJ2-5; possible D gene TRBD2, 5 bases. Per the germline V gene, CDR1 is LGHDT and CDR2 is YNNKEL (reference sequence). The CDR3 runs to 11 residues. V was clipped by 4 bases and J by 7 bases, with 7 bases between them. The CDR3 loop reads CASSREGTQYF. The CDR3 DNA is TGTGCCAGCAGCCGAGAGGGGACCCAGTACTTC.

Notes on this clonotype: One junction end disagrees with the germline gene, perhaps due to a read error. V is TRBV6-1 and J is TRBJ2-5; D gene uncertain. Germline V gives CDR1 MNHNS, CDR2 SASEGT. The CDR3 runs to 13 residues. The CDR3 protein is CASSVDYQETRYF. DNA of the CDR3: TGTGCCAGCAGTGTTGATTACCAAGAGACCCGGTACTTC.

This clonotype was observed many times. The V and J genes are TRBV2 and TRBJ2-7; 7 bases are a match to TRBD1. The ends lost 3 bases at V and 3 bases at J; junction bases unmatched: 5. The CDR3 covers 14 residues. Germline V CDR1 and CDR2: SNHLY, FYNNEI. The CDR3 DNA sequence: TGTGCCAGCAGTGACGGGGACAGCTACTACGAGCAGTACTTC. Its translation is CASSDGDSYYEQYF.

CDR3 protein: CASSFPTPGHNEQFF. CDR3 nucleotide sequence: TGTGCCAGCAGTTTCCCAACTCCGGGGCACAATGAGCAGTTCTTC. The chain recombines TRBV28 with TRBJ2-1; D tentatively reads TRBD1 or TRBD2 (5 bases each). The CDR3 extends over 15 amino acids. Germline V gene sequence: CDR1 MDHEN, CDR2 SYDVKM. V was cut by 3 bases and J by 5 bases, with 14 bases left in between.

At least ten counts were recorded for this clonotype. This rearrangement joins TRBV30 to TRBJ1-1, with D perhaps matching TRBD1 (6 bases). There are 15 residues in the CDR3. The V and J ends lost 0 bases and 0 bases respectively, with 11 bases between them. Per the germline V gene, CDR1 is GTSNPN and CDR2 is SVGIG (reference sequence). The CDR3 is CAWSVPGAVNTEAFF. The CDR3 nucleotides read TGTGCCTGGAGTGTTCCGGGGGCGGTGAACACTGAAGCTTTCTTT.

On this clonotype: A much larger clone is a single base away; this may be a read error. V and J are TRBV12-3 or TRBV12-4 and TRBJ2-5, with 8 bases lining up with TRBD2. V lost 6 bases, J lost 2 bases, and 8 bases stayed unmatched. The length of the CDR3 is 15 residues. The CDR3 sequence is CASRTGLVIQETQYF. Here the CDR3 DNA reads TGTGCCAGCAGAACGGGACTAGTGATACAAGAGACCCAGTACTTC.

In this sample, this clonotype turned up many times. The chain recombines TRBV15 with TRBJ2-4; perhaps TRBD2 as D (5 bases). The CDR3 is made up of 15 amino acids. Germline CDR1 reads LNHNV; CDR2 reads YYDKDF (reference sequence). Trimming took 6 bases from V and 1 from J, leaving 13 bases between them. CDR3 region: CATSTRTGAKNIQYF. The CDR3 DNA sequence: TGTGCCACCAGTACAAGGACGGGGGCCAAAAACATTCAGTACTTC.

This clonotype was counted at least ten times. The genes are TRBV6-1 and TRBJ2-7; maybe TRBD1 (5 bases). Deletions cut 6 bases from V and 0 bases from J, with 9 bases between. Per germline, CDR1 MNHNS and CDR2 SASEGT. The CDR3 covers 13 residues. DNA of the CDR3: TGTGCCAGCAGGACGACAGTCTCCTACGAGCAGTACTTC. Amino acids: CASRTTVSYEQYF.

CDR3 sequence reads: CASSKQGEIYEQYF. CDR3 nucleotide sequence: TGTGCCAGCAGTAAACAGGGGGAGATATACGAGCAGTACTTC. This chain links TRBV27 with TRBJ2-7, with 8 bases aligning to TRBD1. This CDR3 is 14 amino acids long. V shed 5 bases and J 4 bases; nucleotides not matched to a gene: 7. CDR1 is MNHEY, CDR2 SMNVEV, per germline (reference sequence).

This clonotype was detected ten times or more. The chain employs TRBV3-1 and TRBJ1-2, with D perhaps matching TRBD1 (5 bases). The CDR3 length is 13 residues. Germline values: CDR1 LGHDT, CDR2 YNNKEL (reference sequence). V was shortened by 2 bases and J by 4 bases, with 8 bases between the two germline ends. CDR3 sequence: CASSQRQLYGYTF. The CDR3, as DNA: TGTGCCAGCAGCCAAAGACAGCTCTATGGCTACACCTTC.

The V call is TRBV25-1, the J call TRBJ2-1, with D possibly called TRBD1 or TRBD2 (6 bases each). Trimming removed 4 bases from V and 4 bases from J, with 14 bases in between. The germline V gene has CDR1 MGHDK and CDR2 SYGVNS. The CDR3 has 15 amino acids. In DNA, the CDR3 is TGTGCCAGCAGTGCCACCGAGGGGGGATACAATGAGCAGTTCTTC. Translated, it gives CASSATEGGYNEQFF.

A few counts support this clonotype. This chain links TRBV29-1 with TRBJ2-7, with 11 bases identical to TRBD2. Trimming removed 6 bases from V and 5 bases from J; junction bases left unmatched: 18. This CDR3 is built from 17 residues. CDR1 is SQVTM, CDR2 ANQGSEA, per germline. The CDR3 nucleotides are TGCAGCGTGGGGACTAGCGGAACTATCACCCCCCTCCACGAGCAGTACTTC. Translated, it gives CSVGTSGTITPLHEQYF.

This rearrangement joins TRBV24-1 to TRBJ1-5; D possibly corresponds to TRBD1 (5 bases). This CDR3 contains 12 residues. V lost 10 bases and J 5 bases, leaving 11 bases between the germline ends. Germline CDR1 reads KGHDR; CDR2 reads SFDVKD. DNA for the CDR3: TGTGCCACATCGCGGGGGGATCAGCCCCAGCATTTT. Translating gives CATSRGDQPQHF.

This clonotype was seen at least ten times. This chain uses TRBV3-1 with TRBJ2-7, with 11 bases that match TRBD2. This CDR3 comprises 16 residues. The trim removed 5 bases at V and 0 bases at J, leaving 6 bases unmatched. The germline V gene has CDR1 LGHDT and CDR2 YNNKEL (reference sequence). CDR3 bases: TGTGCCAGCAGCAACGCCGGGACTAGCGGCTCCTACGAGCAGTACTTC. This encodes CASSNAGTSGSYEQYF.

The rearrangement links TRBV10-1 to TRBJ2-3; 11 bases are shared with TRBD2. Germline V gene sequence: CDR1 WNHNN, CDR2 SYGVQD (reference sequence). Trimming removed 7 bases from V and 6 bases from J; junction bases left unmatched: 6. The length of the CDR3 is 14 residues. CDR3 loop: CASTTSGSRDTQYF. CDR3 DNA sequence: TGCGCCAGCACAACTAGCGGGAGTCGGGATACGCAGTATTTT.

CDR3 nucleotides: TGTGCCAGCTCATTACAGGGATATGGCAATCAGCCCCAGCATTTT. As protein: CASSLQGYGNQPQHF. The rearrangement uses TRBV18 and TRBJ1-5, with D possibly being TRBD1 (6 bases). The length of the CDR3 is 15 residues. The germline V gene has CDR1 KGHSH and CDR2 LQKENI. V lost 5 bases, J lost 2 bases, and 13 bases lay in between.

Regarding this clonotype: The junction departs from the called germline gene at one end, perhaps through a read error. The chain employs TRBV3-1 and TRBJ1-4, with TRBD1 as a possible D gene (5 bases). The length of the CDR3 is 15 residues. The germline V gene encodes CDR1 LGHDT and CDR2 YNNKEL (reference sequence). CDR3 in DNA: TGTGCCAGCAGCCAGACAGCAATAACTAATGAAGAACTGTTTTTT. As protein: CASSQTAITNEELFF.

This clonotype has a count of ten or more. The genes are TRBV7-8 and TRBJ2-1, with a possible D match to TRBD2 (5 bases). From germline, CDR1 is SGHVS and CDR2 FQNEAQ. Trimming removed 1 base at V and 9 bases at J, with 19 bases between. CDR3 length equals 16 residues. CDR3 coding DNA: TGTGCCAGCAGCTTAGGTTATGAGAGGTCGGCGGGTGAGCAGTTCTTC. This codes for CASSLGYERSAGEQFF. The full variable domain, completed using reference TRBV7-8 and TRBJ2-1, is GAGVSQSPRYKVAKRGQDVALRCDPISGHVSLFWYQQALGQGPEFLTYFQNEAQLDKSGLPSDRFFAERPEGSVSTLKIQRTQQEDSAVYLCASSLGYERSAGEQFFGPGTRLTVL.

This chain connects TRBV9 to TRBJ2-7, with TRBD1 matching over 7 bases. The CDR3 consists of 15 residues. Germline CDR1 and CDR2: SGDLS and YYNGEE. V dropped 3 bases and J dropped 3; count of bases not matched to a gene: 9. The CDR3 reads CASSGDDSGGYEQYF. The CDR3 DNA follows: TGTGCCAGCAGCGGGGACGACTCAGGGGGCTACGAGCAGTACTTC.

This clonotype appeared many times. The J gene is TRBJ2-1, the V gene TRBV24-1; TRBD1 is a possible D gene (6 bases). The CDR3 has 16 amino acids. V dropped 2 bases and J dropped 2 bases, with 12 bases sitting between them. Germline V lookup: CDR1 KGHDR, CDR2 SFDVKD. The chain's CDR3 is CATSDSQGVTYNEQFF. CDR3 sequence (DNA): TGTGCCACCAGTGATTCACAGGGTGTCACCTACAATGAGCAGTTCTTC.

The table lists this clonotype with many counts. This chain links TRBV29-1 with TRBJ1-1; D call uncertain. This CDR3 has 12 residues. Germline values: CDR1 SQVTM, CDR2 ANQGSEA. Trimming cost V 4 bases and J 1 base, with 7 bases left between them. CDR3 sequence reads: CSVAQRNTEAFF. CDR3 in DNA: TGCAGCGTTGCACAGAGGAACACTGAAGCTTTCTTT.

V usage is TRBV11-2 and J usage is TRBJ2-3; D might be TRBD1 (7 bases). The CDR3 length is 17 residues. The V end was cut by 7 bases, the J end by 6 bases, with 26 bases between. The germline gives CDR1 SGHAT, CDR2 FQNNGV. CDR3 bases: TGTGCCAGCACTAGGGGGGCACAGGGGATAGCACAGGATACGCAGTATTTT. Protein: CASTRGAQGIAQDTQYF.

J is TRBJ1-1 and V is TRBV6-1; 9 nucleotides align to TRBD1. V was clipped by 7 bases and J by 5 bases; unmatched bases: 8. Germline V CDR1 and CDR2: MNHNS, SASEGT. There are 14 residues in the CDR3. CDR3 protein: CASKFGDRATEAFF. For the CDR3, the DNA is TGTGCCAGCAAATTTGGGGACAGGGCTACTGAAGCTTTCTTT.